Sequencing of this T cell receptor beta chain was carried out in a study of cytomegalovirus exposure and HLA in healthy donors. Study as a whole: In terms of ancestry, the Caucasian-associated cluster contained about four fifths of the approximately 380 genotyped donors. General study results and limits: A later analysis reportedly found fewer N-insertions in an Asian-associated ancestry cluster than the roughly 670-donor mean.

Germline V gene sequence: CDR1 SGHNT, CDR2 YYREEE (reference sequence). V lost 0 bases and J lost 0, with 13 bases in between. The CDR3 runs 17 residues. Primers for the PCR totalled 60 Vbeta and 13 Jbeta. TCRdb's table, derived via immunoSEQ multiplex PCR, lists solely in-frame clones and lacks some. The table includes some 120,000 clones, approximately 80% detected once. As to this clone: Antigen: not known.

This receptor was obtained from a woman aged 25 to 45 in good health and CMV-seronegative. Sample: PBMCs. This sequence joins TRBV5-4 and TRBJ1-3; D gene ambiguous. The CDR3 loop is CASSLGLDSTSGNTIYF. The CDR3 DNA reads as TGTGCCAGCAGCTTGGGCTTGGACTCTACCTCTGGAAACACCATATATTTT.